This entry features one TCR beta chain sequence. What it recognizes is unknown. The data are from a study of cytomegalovirus exposure and HLA in healthy donors. Turning to the study itself: Membership in the Caucasian-associated ancestry cluster was found for about 80% of nearly 400 genotyped donors.

The PCR used 60 Vbeta and 13 Jbeta primers. Assay used: immunoSEQ multiplex PCR; TCRdb lists only in-frame clones, some missing. The sample carries under 150,000 clones, 65% to 85% recorded once. Whole-study findings and limits: In vitro work confirmed that a few CMV-associated chains recognize CMV antigens.

CDR1 is SEHNR, CDR2 FQNEAQ, per germline (reference sequence). The CDR3 contains 15 residues. V lost 7 bases and J lost 0, with 13 bases in between. This chain connects TRBV7-9 to TRBJ1-3; no definite D call. Material: PBMCs. This clonotype originated in a middle-aged woman in good health and CMV-seropositive. The CDR3 loop reads CASNRATDSGNTIYF. CDR3 nucleotide sequence: TGTGCCAGCAACCGAGCGACGGACTCTGGAAACACCATATATTTT. Supplemented by reference TRBV7-9 and TRBJ1-3, the full variable domain reads DTGVSQNPRHKITKRGQNVTFRCDPISEHNRLYWYRQTLGQGPEFLTYFQNEAQLEKSRLLSDRFSAERPKGSFSTLEIQRTEQGDSAMYLCASNRATDSGNTIYFGEGSWLTVV.